This T cell receptor beta chain was captured in a study of lung T cells in sarcoidosis with Löfgren's syndrome. TCRdb independently ran MiXCR on the reads; one entry per CDR3 protein. The sample carries 60,000 to 65,000 distinct CDR3 sequences, approximately 21% recorded once. Overall study results and limits: Recognition of an unidentified sarcoidosis antigen was only suggested.

In the case of this clonotype: Its cognate antigen is unknown.

Trimming left V 7 bases short and J 5 bases short, with 21 bases between. The CDR3 loop spans 15 amino acids. Germline assignment: CDR1 SGDLS and CDR2 YYNGEE. The TCR originated in a human donor with sarcoidosis (Löfgren's syndrome or another form), or a control subject (not recorded which). Input material: CD4+ T cells from PBMCs. The J gene is TRBJ1-2, the V gene TRBV9; no clear D. CDR3: CASARPGLETYGYTF. CDR3 coding DNA: TGTGCCAGCGCTCGTCCCGGACTCGAGACTTATGGCTACACCTTC.